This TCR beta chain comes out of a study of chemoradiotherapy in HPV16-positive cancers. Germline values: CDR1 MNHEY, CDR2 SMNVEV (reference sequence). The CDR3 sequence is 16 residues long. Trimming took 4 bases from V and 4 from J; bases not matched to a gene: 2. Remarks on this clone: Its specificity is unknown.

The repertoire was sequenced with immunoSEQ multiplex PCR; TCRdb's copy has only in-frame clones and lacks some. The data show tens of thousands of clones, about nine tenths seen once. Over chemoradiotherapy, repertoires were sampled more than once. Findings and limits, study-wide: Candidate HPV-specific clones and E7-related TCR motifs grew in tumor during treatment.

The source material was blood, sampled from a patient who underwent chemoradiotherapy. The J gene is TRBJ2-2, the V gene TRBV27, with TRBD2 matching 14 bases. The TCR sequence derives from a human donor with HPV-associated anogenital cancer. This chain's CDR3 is CASSSGLAGVTGELFF. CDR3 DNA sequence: TGTGCCAGCAGTTCGGGACTAGCGGGAGTCACCGGGGAGCTGTTTTTT.